A single sample gave rise to the 4 T cell receptor beta chains below, sequenced in a study of identical twins. MiXCR, applied by TCRdb to the 5' RACE reads, yields one record per CDR3 protein. Of 450,000 to 500,000 distinct CDR3 sequences in the sample, about 13% are singletons; the top ten hold approximately 1%. These data were also reused for a study on yellow fever vaccine responses in identical twins.

Sample: CD4+ T cells sorted from blood. These receptors all stem from a woman in her late teens or twenties in good health.

The rearrangement links TRBV6-1 to TRBJ2-7, with 10 bases identical to TRBD1. V lost 6 bases to trimming and J lost 5 bases; unmatched junction nucleotides: 10. Germline CDR1 and CDR2: MNHNS and SASEGT. This CDR3 is 15 amino acids long. The CDR3 here is CASRDPGQGSDEQYF. In DNA, the CDR3 is TGTGCCAGCAGGGATCCGGGACAGGGGAGCGACGAGCAGTACTTC.

This clonotype was counted at least ten times. The chain has TRBV20-1 and TRBJ1-1; TRBD1 matches at 7 bases. This CDR3 region has 12 residues. With 6 bases clipped from V and 8 bases from J, the junction kept 9 bases outside the gene matches. The germline V gene has CDR1 DFQATT and CDR2 SNEGSKA (reference sequence). CDR3 protein: CSAPIADREAFF. CDR3 coding DNA: TGCAGTGCCCCAATCGCGGACAGGGAAGCTTTCTTT.

This clonotype was counted ten times or more. The chain uses TRBV5-6 and TRBJ2-2; the match to TRBD1 covers 8 bases. The V segment lost 4 bases and the J segment 5 bases; nucleotides outside the gene matches: 10. There are 16 residues in the CDR3. Germline-derived CDR1 and CDR2 are SGHDT and YYEEEE. CDR3 in amino acids: CASSTQARGPTGELFF. The CDR3 region has the DNA TGTGCCAGCAGCACGCAAGCCAGGGGGCCGACCGGGGAGCTGTTTTTT.

The rearrangement links TRBV7-2 to TRBJ2-3; D is uncertain. The germline V gene encodes CDR1 SGHTA and CDR2 FQGNSA. V was clipped by 2 bases and J by 8 bases, with 5 bases between them. The CDR3 has 11 residues. The CDR3 protein is CASSLFGTQYF. In DNA, the CDR3 is TGTGCCAGCAGCTTATTCGGTACGCAGTATTTT.